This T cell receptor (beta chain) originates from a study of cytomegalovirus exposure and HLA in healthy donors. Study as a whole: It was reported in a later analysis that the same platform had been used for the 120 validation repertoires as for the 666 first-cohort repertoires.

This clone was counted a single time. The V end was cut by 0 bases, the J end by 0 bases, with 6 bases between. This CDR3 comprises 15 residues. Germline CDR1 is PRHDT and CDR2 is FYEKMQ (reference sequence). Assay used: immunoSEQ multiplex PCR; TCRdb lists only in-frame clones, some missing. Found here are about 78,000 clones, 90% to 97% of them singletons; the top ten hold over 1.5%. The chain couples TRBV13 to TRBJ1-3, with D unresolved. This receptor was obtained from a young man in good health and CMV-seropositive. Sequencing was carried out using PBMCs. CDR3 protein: CASSLGRFSGNTIYF. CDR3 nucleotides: TGTGCCAGCAGCTTAGGCCGGTTCTCTGGAAACACCATATATTTT. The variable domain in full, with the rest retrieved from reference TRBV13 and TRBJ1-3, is AAGVIQSPRHLIKEKRETATLKCYPIPRHDTVYWYQQGPGQDPQFLISFYEKMQSDKGSIPDRFSAQQFSDYHSELNMSSLELGDSALYFCASSLGRFSGNTIYFGEGSWLTVV.